This entry lists 31 T cell receptor beta chains sequenced from one sample in a study of blood T cell repertoires in COVID-19. Profiled with immunoSEQ multiplex PCR; TCRdb holds only in-frame clones, not every one. This sample yields 200,000 or so clones, of which more than 65% are seen a single time; around 2% belongs to the top ten. Sequences were obtained from peripheral blood. The receptors were sampled from a man aged 40-49 years who had recovered from COVID-19.

This chain uses TRBV6-2 or TRBV6-3 with TRBJ1-6; possibly TRBD1 for D (5 bases). The germline V gene has CDR1 MNHEY and CDR2 SVGEGT. The CDR3 sequence is 13 residues long. Trimming cost V 5 bases and J 10 bases, with 12 bases left between them. CDR3 nucleotide sequence: TGTGCCAGCAGTCAGTACAGGACCTCACCCCTCCACTTT. Its translation is CASSQYRTSPLHF.

The gene calls are TRBV7-2 and TRBJ2-7; TRBD2 agrees at 10 bases. Germline CDR1 and CDR2: SGHTA and FQGNSA. The CDR3 extends over 15 amino acids. V shed 4 bases and J 7 bases; nucleotides not matched to a gene: 10. The CDR3 spells CASSSPASGSGEQYF. The CDR3 DNA reads as TGTGCCAGCAGCTCCCCGGCTAGCGGGAGTGGTGAGCAGTACTTC.

J is TRBJ2-5 and V is TRBV6-6; TRBD2 aligns across 12 bases. Germline-derived CDR1 and CDR2 are MNHNY and SVGAGI (reference sequence). There are 15 residues in the CDR3. J gave up 4 bases and V 5 bases, and 5 bases lay outside the gene matches. Written as DNA, the CDR3 is TGTGCCAGCAGTCCCCAACTAGCGGGGGGAGAGACCCAGTACTTC. Encoded protein: CASSPQLAGGETQYF.

This clone was seen more than once but under ten times. The CDR3 DNA reads TGTGCCACCAGCAGAGATGCGGGACAGGGTTGGTCTGGAAACACCATATATTTT. Translated, it gives CATSRDAGQGWSGNTIYF. The chain carries TRBV15 and TRBJ1-3; 9 bases align to TRBD1. This CDR3 comprises 18 residues. V shed 0 bases, J shed 1 base, and the junction held 7 bases outside the gene matches. Germline V lookup: CDR1 LNHNV, CDR2 YYDKDF (reference sequence).

The rearrangement links TRBV5-1 to TRBJ1-1; D perhaps matches TRBD1 (6 bases). The CDR3 has 14 amino acids. The germline CDR1 and CDR2 sequences are SGHRS and YFSETQ. The germline V and J ends were trimmed by 0 bases and 2 bases, with 8 bases remaining between them. The CDR3 here is CASSLVGGNTEAFF. The CDR3 nucleotides are TGCGCCAGCAGCTTGGTTGGGGGCAACACTGAAGCTTTCTTT.

The chain employs TRBV2 and TRBJ2-6; D is unresolved. CDR1 is SNHLY and CDR2 is FYNNEI in the germline V gene. Between the trimmed V and J ends, which lost 6 bases and 2 bases, there was a span of 11 bases. The CDR3 extends over 15 amino acids. This CDR3 reads CASSFNSPGANVLTF. CDR3 nucleotide sequence: TGTGCCAGCAGCTTCAACAGTCCTGGGGCCAACGTCCTGACTTTC.

J is TRBJ2-1 and V is TRBV12-3 or TRBV12-4; D unclear. V was clipped by 1 base and J by 5 bases, with 6 bases between them. The CDR3 has 13 residues. The CDR3 DNA reads as TGTGCCAGCAGTTTAGAACTCAACAATGAGCAGTTCTTC. Translating it yields CASSLELNNEQFF.

The rearrangement uses TRBV14 and TRBJ2-5, with 12 nucleotides matching TRBD2. This CDR3 is 15 amino acids long. CDR1 is SGHDN, CDR2 FVKESK, per germline. With 4 bases clipped from V and 7 bases from J, the junction kept 7 bases outside the gene matches. The CDR3 DNA follows: TGTGCCAGCAGCCTAATGACTAGCGGGAGTGGGACCCAGTACTTC. Protein sequence: CASSLMTSGSGTQYF.

The chain joins TRBV19 to TRBJ2-1, with TRBD2 identical over 8 bases. This CDR3 comprises 15 residues. The V and J ends lost 5 bases and 0 bases, in that order; junction bases with no gene match: 3. The germline V gene has CDR1 LNHDA and CDR2 SQIVND (reference sequence). CDR3 DNA sequence: TGTGCCAGTAGTTTAGCGGGGTCCTCCTACAATGAGCAGTTCTTC. It codes for CASSLAGSSYNEQFF.

The V and J genes are TRBV5-1 and TRBJ1-2; a possible D gene is TRBD1 (6 bases). The germline V gene encodes CDR1 SGHRS and CDR2 YFSETQ. Trimming pared 3 bases from V and 2 bases from J, leaving 11 bases between. This CDR3 is built from 14 residues. The CDR3 DNA reads as TGCGCCAGCAGCTCACAGGGTGGGAACTATGGCTACACCTTC. This encodes CASSSQGGNYGYTF.

This clone was counted a single time. This chain uses TRBV30 with TRBJ1-1; D might be TRBD1 (5 bases). V was clipped by 2 bases and J by 8 bases, with 18 bases between them. This CDR3 spans 14 amino acids. Germline V CDR1 and CDR2: GTSNPN, SVGIG (reference sequence). CDR3 region: CAWSKGRTSWEAFF. The CDR3 nucleotides read TGTGCCTGGAGTAAGGGGCGGACGTCTTGGGAAGCTTTCTTT. Supplemented by reference TRBV30 and TRBJ1-1, the full variable domain reads SQTIHQWPATLVQPVGSPLSLECTVEGTSNPNLYWYRQAAGRGLQLLFYSVGIGQISSEVPQNLSASRPQDRQFILSSKKLLLSDSGFYLCAWSKGRTSWEAFFGQGTRLTVV.

The chain couples TRBV12-3 or TRBV12-4 to TRBJ1-2, with a possible D match to TRBD1 (5 bases). V lost 5 bases, J lost 8 bases, and 12 bases lay in between. The CDR3 contains 12 residues. CDR3 DNA: TGTGCCAGCAGTCCTCGACAGAAGGGCTACACCTTC. Amino acids: CASSPRQKGYTF.

The chain is built from TRBV29-1 and TRBJ2-5, with 7 bases fitting TRBD1. The CDR3 length is 13 residues. From germline, CDR1 is SQVTM and CDR2 ANQGSEA. With 6 bases clipped from V and 5 bases from J, the junction kept 9 bases outside the gene matches. The CDR3 DNA is TGCAGCGTGTTGACAGGGCCCGGGGAGACCCAGTACTTC. Residues: CSVLTGPGETQYF.

The chain recombines TRBV9 with TRBJ1-3, with TRBD1 identical over 7 bases. The CDR3 extends over 14 amino acids. In germline, CDR1 is SGDLS, CDR2 YYNGEE. J was trimmed by 4 bases and V by 3 bases; bases with no gene match: 4. DNA of the CDR3: TGTGCCAGCAGCGAAACAGGGGCCGGAAACACCATATATTTT. It yields the protein CASSETGAGNTIYF.

This chain links TRBV19 with TRBJ2-3; 11 nucleotides agree with TRBD2. The germline V gene encodes CDR1 LNHDA and CDR2 SQIVND (reference sequence). This CDR3 has 18 residues. V lost 3 bases and J lost 1; bases outside the gene matches: 9. In DNA form, the CDR3 reads TGTGCCAGTAGTATGAGTGGGCTAGCGGGGGGAGGCACAGATACGCAGTATTTT. Amino acid sequence: CASSMSGLAGGGTDTQYF.

The chain carries TRBV5-1 and TRBJ1-1; 11 bases map to TRBD1. The germline CDR1 and CDR2 sequences are SGHRS and YFSETQ. The CDR3 has 15 amino acids. V was pared by 4 bases and J by 5 bases, with 7 bases of the junction left unmatched. In nucleotides, the CDR3 is TGCGCCAGCAGCCCAATGGACAGGGGGCTAACTGAAGCTTTCTTT. This sequence encodes CASSPMDRGLTEAFF.

The chain uses TRBV3-1 (or the pseudogene TRBV3-2) and TRBJ1-2; D is perhaps TRBD1 (5 bases). The CDR3 is 15 residues long. CDR1 is LGHDT and CDR2 is YNNKEL in the germline V gene (reference sequence). V lost 4 bases and J lost 0, with 12 bases in between. CDR3 amino acids: CASSLSGSSNYGYTF. The CDR3 DNA sequence: TGTGCCAGCAGCCTTTCAGGGTCCTCTAACTATGGCTACACCTTC.

This chain connects TRBV9 to TRBJ2-3, with TRBD1 identical over 9 bases. V lost 3 bases to trimming and J lost 2 bases; unmatched junction nucleotides: 10. The V gene's germline CDR1 is SGDLS and CDR2 YYNGEE. The CDR3 has 17 residues. The CDR3 sequence is CASSEPPGTGNTDTQYF. In DNA, the CDR3 is TGTGCCAGCAGCGAGCCCCCCGGGACAGGGAACACAGATACGCAGTATTTT. The variable domain in full, completed from reference TRBV9 and TRBJ2-3, reads DSGVTQTPKHLITATGQRVTLRCSPRSGDLSVYWYQQSLDQGLQFLIQYYNGEERAKGNILERFSAQQFPDLHSELNLSSLELGDSALYFCASSEPPGTGNTDTQYFGPGTRLTVL.

This clone was observed once. The chain couples TRBV30 to TRBJ2-5; D remains unclear. V was pared by 0 bases and J by 6 bases, with 14 bases between. The CDR3 loop spans 14 amino acids. Germline loops: CDR1 GTSNPN, CDR2 SVGIG (reference sequence). The DNA for the CDR3 is TGTGCCTGGAGTGTAGGAATGGAGCGAAAGACCCAGTACTTC. This codes for CAWSVGMERKTQYF. The full variable domain, in which reference TRBV30 and TRBJ2-5 provide the parts outside the CDR3, is SQTIHQWPATLVQPVGSPLSLECTVEGTSNPNLYWYRQAAGRGLQLLFYSVGIGQISSEVPQNLSASRPQDRQFILSSKKLLLSDSGFYLCAWSVGMERKTQYFGPGTRLLVL.

The chain uses TRBV5-1 and TRBJ1-1; TRBD1 aligns across 8 bases. Germline V lookup: CDR1 SGHRS, CDR2 YFSETQ. This CDR3 is built from 15 residues. After removal of 4 bases from V and 1 base from J, the junction contained 6 bases not matched to a gene. The CDR3 coding sequence is TGCGCCAGCAGCGAACAGACAGGGGCGAACACTGAAGCTTTCTTT. Translated, it gives CASSEQTGANTEAFF.

A remark on this clone: A read error may account for a junction end that differs from germline. This chain links TRBV6-1 with TRBJ2-1, with D maybe TRBD1 (6 bases). The CDR3 is made up of 14 amino acids. Germline V gene sequence: CDR1 MNHNS, CDR2 SASEGT. The chain's CDR3 is CASSEGQGRNEQFF. CDR3 coding DNA: TGTGCCAGCAGCGAAGGGCAGGGGAGAAATGAGCAGTTCTTC.

This chain links TRBV4-3 with TRBJ1-2; weak D call: TRBD1 (5 bases). Germline V gene data show CDR1 as LGHNA and CDR2 as YSLEER. Deletions cut 0 bases from V and 7 bases from J, with 18 bases between. The CDR3 is 16 amino acids. CDR3 loop: CASSQDLGVQLGGYTF. Written as DNA, the CDR3 is TGCGCCAGCAGCCAAGACCTAGGGGTCCAGTTAGGTGGCTACACCTTC.

Of note for this clone: Other DNA sequences of this sample code for an identical CDR3. The CDR3 DNA is TGTGCCAGCAGCTTAGCGGCGGGAAATCAGCCCCAGCATTTT. Translation: CASSLAAGNQPQHF. The rearrangement uses TRBV7-8 and TRBJ1-5; D gene uncertain. V was pared by 0 bases and J by 4 bases, with 7 bases between. CDR3 size: 14 residues. Germline CDR1 reads SGHVS; CDR2 reads FQNEAQ.

The sample holds a few counts of this clone. The chain employs TRBV6-1 and TRBJ2-1, with D tentatively TRBD2 (6 bases). Between the trimmed V and J ends, which lost 3 bases and 8 bases, there was a span of 20 bases. The CDR3 is 16 amino acids. CDR1 and CDR2 (germline): MNHNS, SASEGT. The CDR3, as DNA: TGTGCCAGCAGTGACCCTAGCGCTCAGGTTGTGGATGAGCAGTTCTTC. Protein sequence: CASSDPSAQVVDEQFF.

CDR3 loop: CASRSGDRTYNEQFF. The CDR3, as DNA: TGTGCCAGCAGATCGGGGGACAGGACCTACAATGAGCAGTTCTTC. This chain uses TRBV7-2 with TRBJ2-1; 8 nucleotides line up with TRBD1. The CDR3 totals 15 residues. Germline-derived CDR1 and CDR2 are SGHTA and FQGNSA. Trimming removed 6 bases from V and 2 bases from J; junction bases left unmatched: 6.

This chain connects TRBV5-4 to TRBJ2-1, with 15 bases that match TRBD2. The CDR3 is made up of 15 amino acids. From germline, CDR1 is SGHNT and CDR2 YYREEE (reference sequence). With V trimmed by 3 bases and J by 9 bases, 4 bases remained unmatched. Written as DNA, the CDR3 is TGTGCCAGCAGCTCGGGACTAGCGGGAGGTGCTGAGCAGTTCTTC. This sequence encodes CASSSGLAGGAEQFF.

The rearrangement links TRBV25-1 to TRBJ2-6; no clear D gene. The V gene's germline CDR1 is MGHDK and CDR2 SYGVNS. V was cut by 0 bases and J by 0 bases, with 6 bases left in between. This CDR3 is built from 16 residues. The CDR3: CASSEYGHSGANVLTF. In DNA, the CDR3 is TGTGCCAGCAGTGAATACGGTCACTCTGGGGCCAACGTCCTGACTTTC. The whole variable domain, filled in from reference TRBV25-1 and TRBJ2-6, reads EADIYQTPRYLVIGTGKKITLECSQTMGHDKMYWYQQDPGMELHLIHYSYGVNSTEKGDLSSESTVSRIRTEHFPLTLESARPSHTSQYLCASSEYGHSGANVLTFGAGSRLTVL.

The chain joins TRBV9 to TRBJ2-3; 12 positions agree with TRBD2. V gave up 1 base and J gave up 6 bases; unmatched junction bases: 21. This CDR3 region has 21 residues. Germline lookup yields CDR1 SGDLS and CDR2 YYNGEE. The CDR3 sequence is CASSVSTGLAGRGYGLDTQYF. Written as DNA, the CDR3 is TGTGCCAGCAGCGTATCAACCGGACTAGCGGGGAGAGGATATGGACTGGATACGCAGTATTTT.

The genes are TRBV11-3 and TRBJ1-6; 7 bases are a match to TRBD1. The CDR3 is 18 residues long. Germline trimming cut 5 bases from V and 8 bases from J; bases unmatched to any gene: 18. Per the germline V gene, CDR1 is SGHNT and CDR2 is YENEEA. The CDR3 protein is CASSIRPQGWESDSPLHF. In nucleotides, the CDR3 is TGTGCCAGCAGCATACGACCACAGGGGTGGGAAAGCGATTCACCCCTCCACTTT.

This chain uses TRBV10-3 with TRBJ1-1; TRBD1 is a possible D gene (5 bases). The CDR3 runs to 14 residues. Germline V gene data show CDR1 as ENHRY and CDR2 as SYGVKD. The germline V and J ends were trimmed by 6 bases and 4 bases, with 15 bases remaining between them. The CDR3 reads CAISRAGGGTEAFF. The CDR3 DNA reads as TGTGCCATCAGCCGGGCGGGGGGTGGCACTGAAGCTTTCTTT.

This rearrangement joins TRBV7-9 to TRBJ1-1, with D maybe TRBD1 (6 bases). Germline CDR1 reads SEHNR; CDR2 reads FQNEAQ (reference sequence). This CDR3 contains 14 residues. V lost 2 bases and J 11 bases, leaving 18 bases between the germline ends. The CDR3 region is CASSLLQGIGKAFF. The CDR3 region has the DNA TGTGCCAGCAGCTTACTACAGGGAATAGGAAAGGCTTTCTTT.